This TCR beta chain was retrieved from a study of cytotoxic CD8 clonotypes in ibrutinib-treated CLL (dated by TCRdb to 2020 to 2023). The study in broad terms: In this cohort, some 14 patients were treatment-naive and ten to eleven were relapsed/refractory, while approximately 18 had unmutated IGHV. Partial responses were observed in some 24 patients and complete responses in 2; after a median follow-up of about 69 months, remission was maintained in 14 patients and progression was observed in roughly twelve. Response samples were obtained after a median of around 11 months of treatment, with a range of roughly 6 to 36 months. On average, each sample yielded around 250,000 productive templates and tens of thousands of productive rearrangements. Of the 86 people in the trial, some 28 had longitudinal samples available. Cryopreserved peripheral blood mononuclear cells were collected at three points: before therapy, at response, and at either sustained remission or disease progression.

The paper as a whole reports these results and caveats: Public clonotypes were rare and either shrank or stayed stable during treatment, and the rise in clonality at ibrutinib response reflected expansion of private clonotypes. At ibrutinib response clonality went up, during sustained remission it held steady, and at progression it dropped back toward baseline. At baseline, clonality was higher than in age-matched healthy donors and showed a strong correlation with circulating CD8+ T-cell counts. Sampling times were not matched between patients in sustained remission and patients whose disease was progressing, and lymph node repertoires were not examined.

Worth noting for this clone: The antigen it binds to is not known. The sample holds no much larger clone one base away, and base qualities are not on file.

For TCR beta library preparation, approximately 2 micrograms of genomic DNA were extracted from the cryopreserved PBMCs. High-throughput TCR beta sequencing was performed on longitudinal blood samples from CLL patients receiving ibrutinib monotherapy. The patients took part in an open-label, single-center phase 2 trial of ibrutinib monotherapy. The goal of deep resolution MiSeq sequencing was a depth between 1 in 1 million and 1 in 200,000 T cells, and coverage averaged 10x per clonotype. The immunoSEQ hsTCRB Kit was used to generate TCR beta libraries. Per the original workflow: ImmunoSEQ Data Assistant and ImmunoSEQ Analyzer were used for data analysis, and V, D and J genes were assigned according to IMGT definitions. Clonality, which ranges from 0 to 1, was calculated by subtracting the normalized Shannon entropy of productive rearrangement frequencies from one. Public clonotype analysis was restricted to overrepresented clonotypes comprising at least 0.05% of each patient's repertoire. Roughly 13 age-matched healthy donor repertoires from immuneACCESS served as clonality controls. As stored in TCRdb, this immuneACCESS dataset retains in-frame rearrangements with V and J assigned. A fraction of the clones does not appear; measured against another copy, unresolved V genes explain less than half of the discrepancy, and the remainder lacks a known reason. From that table come the V and J calls and clone size; the DNA was used to work out D and trimming. In all, the sample holds approximately 15,000 clones, and 55% to 70% of those were seen once. The ten largest account for about 12% of the sample.

V lost 2 bases and J lost 1 base, and the count of bases not matched to a germline gene is 0. The CDR3 runs 15 residues from the cysteine to the phenylalanine. This entry keeps only the CDR3 DNA: 45 bases, framed from base 1. In the germline V gene, CDR1 corresponds to SGDLS and CDR2 to YYNGEE. The sequence was collected from a human donor with chronic lymphocytic leukemia. The sequence joins TRBV9 to TRBJ2-3, and 11 junctional nucleotides match TRBD2. The source was PBMCs, collected before ibrutinib treatment. In nucleotide form, the sequence is TGTGCCAGCAGCGTGGGACTAGCGGGCACAGATACGCAGTATTTT. It is translated as CASSVGLAGTDTQYF.